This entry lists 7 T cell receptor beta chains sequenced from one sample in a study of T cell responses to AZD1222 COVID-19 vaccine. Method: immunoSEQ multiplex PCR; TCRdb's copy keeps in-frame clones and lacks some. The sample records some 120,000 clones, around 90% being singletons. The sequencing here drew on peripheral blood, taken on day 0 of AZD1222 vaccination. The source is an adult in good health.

The CDR3 nucleotides are TGCAGCGTTGAGACCATCCAGGGGGTCGAAGATACGCAGTATTTT. Its translation: CSVETIQGVEDTQYF. The chain joins TRBV29-1 to TRBJ2-3; 7 bases agree with TRBD1. Per the germline V gene, CDR1 is SQVTM and CDR2 is ANQGSEA. The V segment lost 3 bases and the J segment 5 bases; nucleotides outside the gene matches: 11. The CDR3 is 15 amino acids.

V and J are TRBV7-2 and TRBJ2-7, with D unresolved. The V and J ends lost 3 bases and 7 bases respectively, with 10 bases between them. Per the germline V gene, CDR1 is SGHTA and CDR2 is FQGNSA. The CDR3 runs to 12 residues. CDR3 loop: CASSFRTEEQYF. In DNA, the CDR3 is TGTGCCAGCAGCTTCCGGACGGAGGAGCAGTACTTC.

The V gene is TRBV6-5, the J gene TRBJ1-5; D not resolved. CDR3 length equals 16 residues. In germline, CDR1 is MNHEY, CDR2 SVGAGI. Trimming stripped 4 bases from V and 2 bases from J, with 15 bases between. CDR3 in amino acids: CASSSHGGVGNQPQHF. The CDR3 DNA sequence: TGTGCCAGCAGTTCCCATGGCGGGGTTGGCAATCAGCCCCAGCATTTT.

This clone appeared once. The CDR3 DNA is TGCGCCAGCAGTGAGACTAGCGGGACTCGGGGTGAGCAGTTCTTC. Residues: CASSETSGTRGEQFF. This chain uses TRBV10-2 with TRBJ2-1; 10 positions match TRBD2. Germline V gene sequence: CDR1 WSHSY, CDR2 SAAADI. The CDR3 spans 15 residues. After removal of 2 bases from V and 9 bases from J, the junction contained 7 bases not matched to a gene.

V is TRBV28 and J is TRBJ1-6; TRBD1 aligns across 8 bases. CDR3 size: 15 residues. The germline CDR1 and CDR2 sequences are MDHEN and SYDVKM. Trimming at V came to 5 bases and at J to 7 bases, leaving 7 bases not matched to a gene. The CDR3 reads CASSPPTGENSPLHF. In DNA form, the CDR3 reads TGTGCCAGCAGTCCTCCGACAGGGGAGAATTCACCCCTCCACTTT.

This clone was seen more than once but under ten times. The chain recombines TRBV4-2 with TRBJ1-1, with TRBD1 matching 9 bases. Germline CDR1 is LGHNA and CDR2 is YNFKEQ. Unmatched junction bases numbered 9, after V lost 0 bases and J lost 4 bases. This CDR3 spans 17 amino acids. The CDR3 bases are TGTGCCAGCAGCCAAGACCGGGACAGGGTAGGCAGCACTGAAGCTTTCTTT. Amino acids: CASSQDRDRVGSTEAFF.

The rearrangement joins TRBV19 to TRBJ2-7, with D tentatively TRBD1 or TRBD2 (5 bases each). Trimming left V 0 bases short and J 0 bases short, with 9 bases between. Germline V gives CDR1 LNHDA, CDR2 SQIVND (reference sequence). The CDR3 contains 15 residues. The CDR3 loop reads CASSIDRGSSYEQYF. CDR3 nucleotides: TGTGCCAGTAGTATAGATCGGGGCAGCTCCTACGAGCAGTACTTC.